This TCR beta chain was captured by sequencing in a study of Graves' ophthalmopathy and Graves' hyperthyroidism. Findings and caveats of the study: Among thyroid clonotypes expanded above 0.001 frequency, most also appeared in blood.

CDR3 length: 13 amino acids. Germline V gene data show CDR1 as SGHTA and CDR2 as FQGTGA. From RNA, the CDR3 regions of TCR beta chains were amplified and sequenced. Scientists carried out first-round RT-PCR using HTBI primers and then a second-round multiplex PCR. TCRdb re-analysed the multiplex PCR reads in MiXCR, keeping a single row per CDR3 protein. Among some 240,000 distinct CDR3 sequences listed, about 47% were seen once. The PBMCs originated from roughly 10 ml of fresh peripheral blood. This clonotype was seen ten or more times. What it binds is not known. Germline is not matched at one junction end, which may reflect a read error.

The clonotype comes from an adult man with Graves' ophthalmopathy. The chain couples TRBV7-3 to TRBJ2-7; possibly TRBD1 or TRBD2 for D (5 bases each). The sequenced material came from peripheral blood. The CDR3 sequence is CASSSNSGTSPDF. CDR3 sequence (DNA): TGTGCCAGCAGCTCAAACTCCGGGACGTCGCCCGACTTC.